What follows are 2 T cell receptor beta chains derived from one specimen sequenced in a study of T cell responses to AZD1222 COVID-19 vaccine (TCRdb year 2021). Library preparation used the immunoSEQ multiplex PCR assay. The table was pulled from immuneACCESS by TCRdb, which kept in-frame rearrangements only. Such tables lose some clones; where checked, under half of the loss comes from unresolved V genes, and the rest has no known cause. The sample contains approximately 150,000 clones, about 91% of them found a single time. The ten top clones hold 4.4% of the sample. What this sample's time point label stands for: baseline before first vaccination. Taken with the paper, the label for treatment or condition translates to: meningococcal conjugate vaccine given as trial control. The sequenced sample was peripheral blood, obtained on day 0 of MenACWY control vaccination. The receptors derive from an adult in good health.

J is TRBJ2-3 and V is TRBV12-3 or TRBV12-4; D call uncertain. The length of the CDR3 is 13 residues. V lost 1 base to trimming and J lost 4 bases, with 6 bases between them. The CDR3 here is CASSLGQADTQYF. CDR3 nucleotide sequence: TGTGCCAGCAGTTTAGGCCAGGCAGATACGCAGTATTTT.

V usage is TRBV6-5 and J usage is TRBJ1-4; 9 bases are a match to TRBD1. Trimming cost V 7 bases and J 8 bases; bases outside gene matches: 5. This CDR3 contains 13 residues. CDR1 is MNHEY, CDR2 SVGAGI, per germline. In DNA form, the CDR3 reads TGTGCCAGCAAATACGACAGGGGGGAAAAACTGTTTTTT. It yields the protein CASKYDRGEKLFF.